The clone carrying this TCR beta chain was detected a few times. The target antigen is unknown. TCRdb fed the RT-PCR reads into MiXCR, producing one record per CDR3 protein. The table includes 530,000 or so distinct CDR3 sequences, around 13% detected once. Trimming shortened V by 3 bases and J by 6 bases, and 12 bases separated the two germline ends. The CDR3 loop spans 13 amino acids. The data belong to a study of response to subunit inactivated influenza vaccine. Study-wide results and limits: Few new T cells, the authors suggested, are recruited by each seasonal influenza vaccination.

This sample comprised PBMCs from blood, obtained 11 to 12 days after vaccination. The V and J genes are TRBV12-3 or TRBV12-4 and TRBJ2-7, with D unclear. The TCR comes from a man in his fifties who received an inactivated influenza vaccine. In DNA form, the CDR3 reads TGTGCCAGCAGTTTGGACGATGGGGTCGAGCAGTACTTC. It specifies CASSLDDGVEQYF.